A selection of T cell receptor beta chains follows, all from one sample in a study of shared clonotypes between healthy human individuals. TCRdb keeps only in-frame clones here, not all; method: immunoSEQ multiplex PCR. The sample yields 2 million to 2.5 million clones, approximately 94% seen once. Sequencing input: naive CD4+ T cells sorted from blood. The receptors were sampled from a man between 18 and 35 years old in good health. CDR3s include the opening cysteine and the closing phenylalanine or tryptophan.

V | CDR3
TRBV30 | CAWSLAGRTDTQYF
TRBV6-6 | CASLAGGQETQYF
TRBV7-2 | CASSLVSGGTEAFF
TRBV27 | CASSSQPQGTYGYTF
TRBV10-3 | CATVLEGTDTQYF
TRBV4-1 | CASSQGIGLAENEQFF
TRBV28 | CASSYPSGKGRYEQYF
TRBV7-2 | CASSSSRGQETQYF
TRBV7-9 | CASSLGDRGLETQYF
TRBV28 | CASTSGGGHETQYF
TRBV2 | CASSEWLGGGQNTEAFF
TRBV6-5 | CASSYSSENTIYF
TRBV21-1 | CASSTRADGNTIYF
TRBV5-1 | CASSYGPFKTDTQYF
TRBV6-5 | CASSIGRGANVLTF
TRBV10-3 | CAISEGGFQGYGYTF
TRBV6-4 | CASNSRVAGAHEQYF
TRBV28 | CASRSRGGGEKLFF
TRBV9 | CASTLDGGTNTEAFF
TRBV5-4 | CASISGPERSNYGYTF
TRBV7-9 | CASTGRLAGTGELFF
TRBV5-6 | CASSWGALNTGELFF
TRBV5-6 | CASSLSPLANQETQYF
TRBV7-2 | CASSTRTGNTGELFF
TRBV21-1 | CASSKGPVDLDTGLAGSYFYEQYF
TRBV6-1 | CASSEALPAGSSNQPQHF
TRBV6-6 | CASSYAQGNTEAFF
TRBV30 | CAWSVIGSGWYF
TRBV14 | CASSQWGSQETQYF
TRBV6-5 | CASSYSLSDTQYF
TRBV7-2 | CASSLNSGNTEAFF